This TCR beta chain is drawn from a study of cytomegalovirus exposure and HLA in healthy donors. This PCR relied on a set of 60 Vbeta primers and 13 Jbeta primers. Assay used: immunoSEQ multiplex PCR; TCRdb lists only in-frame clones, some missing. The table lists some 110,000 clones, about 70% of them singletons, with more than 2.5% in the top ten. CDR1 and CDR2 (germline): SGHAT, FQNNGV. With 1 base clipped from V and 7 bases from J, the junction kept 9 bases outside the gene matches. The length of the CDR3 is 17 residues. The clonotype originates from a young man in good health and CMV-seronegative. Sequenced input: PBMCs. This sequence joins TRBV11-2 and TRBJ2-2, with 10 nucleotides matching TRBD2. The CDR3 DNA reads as TGTGCCAGCAGCTTAGGATTAGCGGGAGGAGTGGGCGGGGAGCTGTTTTTT. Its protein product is CASSLGLAGGVGGELFF.